The 12 T cell receptor beta chains below come from one sample, sequenced in a study of blood T cells in healthy people across ages. A sample-barcoded 5' primer and a J-beta primer mix were used in a second PCR of roughly 6 to 11 cycles. TCRdb analysed the 5' RACE reads with MiXCR anew, one entry per CDR3 protein. The sample yields over 1,500,000 distinct CDR3 sequences, more than 35% seen once. Input material: blood. The receptors shown here come from a human donor in good health.

The rearrangement joins TRBV27 to TRBJ2-5; 11 bases are a match to TRBD1. The V segment lost 4 bases and the J segment 5 bases; nucleotides outside the gene matches: 3. The CDR3 contains 14 residues. Germline V gene lookup returns CDR1 MNHEY and CDR2 SMNVEV (reference sequence). Here the CDR3 DNA reads TGTGCCAGCAGTTGGACAGGGGGCCTTGAGACCCAGTACTTC. This translates into CASSWTGGLETQYF.

This chain links TRBV11-3 with TRBJ2-3, with TRBD1 matching over 8 bases. The V gene end was trimmed by 3 bases and the J gene end by 3 bases; junction bases not matched to a gene: 5. The CDR3 loop spans 15 amino acids. Germline V lookup: CDR1 SGHNT, CDR2 YENEEA. The CDR3 region is CASSFRDRRTDTQYF. The CDR3 DNA follows: TGTGCCAGCAGCTTCCGGGACAGGCGGACAGATACGCAGTATTTT.

The V call is TRBV7-6, the J call TRBJ2-5, with unresolved D. Trimming removed 0 bases at V and 5 bases at J, with 10 bases between. Germline-derived CDR1 and CDR2 are SGHVS and FNYEAQ. This CDR3 contains 14 residues. For the CDR3, the DNA is TGTGCCAGCAGCTTAGCCGTCGTGGGGGAGACCCAGTACTTC. Its protein product is CASSLAVVGETQYF.

This clonotype came up a few times. This chain connects TRBV18 to TRBJ2-5; 10 bases agree with TRBD2. The CDR3 is 15 amino acids. Trimming at V came to 2 bases and at J to 4 bases, leaving 4 bases not matched to a gene. The germline V gene encodes CDR1 KGHSH and CDR2 LQKENI. CDR3 in DNA: TGTGCCAGCTCACCAAGTGTAGCGGGAGGAGAGACCCAGTACTTC. It is translated as CASSPSVAGGETQYF.

This clonotype was counted at least ten times. Mismatch with germline at one junction end may stem from a read error. The chain links TRBV7-3 to TRBJ2-7; 8 nucleotides align to TRBD1. Germline-derived CDR1 and CDR2 are SGHTA and FQGTGA. The CDR3 is 13 residues long. The CDR3 spells CASSLTGGYEQYF. CDR3 nucleotides: TGTGCCAGCAGTTTAACAGGGGGCTACGAGCAGTACTTC.

The chain has TRBV7-9 and TRBJ2-1; 9 nucleotides line up with TRBD2. V shed 4 bases and J 8 bases; nucleotides not matched to a gene: 15. Germline lookup yields CDR1 SEHNR and CDR2 FQNEAQ (reference sequence). The CDR3 sequence is 17 residues long. In DNA form, the CDR3 reads TGTGCCAGCAGCTCCCAACAACGCGGGGGGGGCTGGGATGAGCAGTTCTTC. Amino acids: CASSSQQRGGGWDEQFF.

V usage is TRBV6-2 or TRBV6-3 and J usage is TRBJ1-2, with D tentatively TRBD1 (6 bases). The CDR3 has 15 amino acids. Germline V lookup: CDR1 MNHEY, CDR2 SVGEGT. The V end lost 3 bases, the J end lost 8 bases, and 19 bases lay between the germline ends. CDR3 nucleotides: TGTGCCAGCAGTTATCGGTCCGCAGGGGATGGCGGCTACACCTTC. Protein sequence: CASSYRSAGDGGYTF.

The gene calls are TRBV21-1 and TRBJ2-7. TRBV21-1 is a known pseudogene. This CDR3 is built from 13 residues. The chain's CDR3 is CASSKVTVYEQYF. CDR3 coding DNA: TGTGCCAGCAGCAAAGTCACGGTTTACGAGCAGTACTTC.

This clonotype has only one observation. This chain uses TRBV7-2 with TRBJ2-1; 7 bases align to TRBD1. Losses at the gene ends were 0 bases for V and 6 bases for J; bases not matched to a gene: 11. CDR3 length equals 17 residues. Germline V CDR1 and CDR2: SGHTA, FQGNSA. The CDR3 sequence: CASSLALGTASSNEQFF. DNA for the CDR3: TGTGCCAGCAGCTTAGCCCTCGGGACAGCCAGCTCCAATGAGCAGTTCTTC.

This chain uses TRBV20-1 with TRBJ1-1; 7 bases are shared with TRBD1. The CDR3 loop spans 12 amino acids. In germline, CDR1 is DFQATT, CDR2 SNEGSKA (reference sequence). V was clipped by 3 bases and J by 7 bases; unmatched bases: 5. CDR3 protein: CSARAQGVEAFF. The CDR3 DNA reads as TGCAGTGCTAGGGCTCAGGGGGTTGAAGCTTTCTTT.

The chain combines TRBV11-2 with TRBJ2-1; D might be TRBD1 (6 bases). The CDR3 contains 15 residues. Germline CDR1 reads SGHAT; CDR2 reads FQNNGV. Trimming removed 7 bases at V and 2 bases at J, with 15 bases between. The CDR3 bases are TGTGCCAGCACCCCGTCTGAGGGGGCCTACAATGAGCAGTTCTTC. This encodes CASTPSEGAYNEQFF.

The genes are TRBV7-3 and TRBJ2-7, with 10 nucleotides matching TRBD1. The CDR3 consists of 16 residues. The ends lost 5 bases at V and 3 bases at J; junction bases unmatched: 10. Per the germline V gene, CDR1 is SGHTA and CDR2 is FQGTGA. CDR3 in amino acids: CASSLRHRDRGYEQYF. The CDR3, as DNA: TGTGCCAGCAGCCTACGGCATCGGGACAGGGGCTACGAGCAGTACTTC.